A selection of T cell receptor beta chains follows, all from one sample in a study of blood T cell repertoires in COVID-19. Profiling relied on immunoSEQ multiplex PCR, and the TCRdb table lists in-frame clones only, not all of them. The table records about 240,000 clones, roughly 82% of them present only once. The sample taken for sequencing was peripheral blood. The source of these receptors is a woman in her seventies with acute or convalescent COVID-19. The CDR3 runs from the conserved cysteine through the conserved F or W. Each record gives: J gene, D gene, clone size, V gene, CDR3 DNA, CDR3 protein. The D gene is left open where the match is weak. Clone sizes are given selectively: once, few, many, or a class where the clone is expanded.

J gene: TRBJ2-3
D gene: NA
clone size: NA
V gene: TRBV7-9
CDR3 DNA: TGTGCCAGCAGCTTAACGAGCGGGTCGGGCACAGATACGCAGTATTTT
CDR3 protein: CASSLTSGSGTDTQYF

J gene: TRBJ1-3
D gene: NA
clone size: NA
V gene: TRBV5-6
CDR3 DNA: TGTGCCAGCAGCTTCCAGGGCCCTAGAAACACCATATATTTT
CDR3 protein: CASSFQGPRNTIYF

J gene: TRBJ1-2
D gene: TRBD1
clone size: NA
V gene: TRBV30
CDR3 DNA: TGTGCCTGGAAATTTGGGACAGGGGGAGGCTACACCTTC
CDR3 protein: CAWKFGTGGGYTF

J gene: TRBJ1-2
D gene: NA
clone size: NA
V gene: TRBV29-1
CDR3 DNA: TGCAGCTCATGGACGGACTCGCTCTATGGCTACACCTTC
CDR3 protein: CSSWTDSLYGYTF

J gene: TRBJ1-1
D gene: NA
clone size: few
V gene: TRBV2
CDR3 DNA: TGTGCCAGCAGTGAGGACCCCGGGACAAGAGCTTTCTTT
CDR3 protein: CASSEDPGTRAFF

J gene: TRBJ1-2
D gene: TRBD1
clone size: few
V gene: TRBV29-1
CDR3 DNA: TGCAGCGTTGATAGGTTACAGGGGGCCCGTGGCTACACCTTC
CDR3 protein: CSVDRLQGARGYTF

J gene: TRBJ2-7
D gene: TRBD1
clone size: NA
V gene: TRBV12-3/TRBV12-4
CDR3 DNA: TGTGCCAGCAGCCGGGGACAGGGAACCGGGGGGTACTTC
CDR3 protein: CASSRGQGTGGYF

J gene: TRBJ2-2
D gene: TRBD1
clone size: NA
V gene: TRBV6-5
CDR3 DNA: TGTGCCAGCAGGGGGACAGGGGCTCCCGGGGAGCTGTTTTTT
CDR3 protein: CASRGTGAPGELFF

J gene: TRBJ1-1
D gene: NA
clone size: NA
V gene: TRBV7-9
CDR3 DNA: TGTGCCAGCAGCTATAGGGGCCTCACTGAAGCTTTCTTT
CDR3 protein: CASSYRGLTEAFF

J gene: TRBJ1-3
D gene: TRBD1
clone size: NA
V gene: TRBV5-1
CDR3 DNA: TGCGCCAGCAGCTTGGAGACCGGGACAGGATCGGGAAACACCATATATTTT
CDR3 protein: CASSLETGTGSGNTIYF

J gene: TRBJ1-5
D gene: NA
clone size: NA
V gene: TRBV3-1/TRBV3-2
CDR3 DNA: TGTGCCAGCAGCCAAGATCTCGGTCCCAAAGGGGATCAGCCCCAGCATTTT
CDR3 protein: CASSQDLGPKGDQPQHF

J gene: TRBJ1-3
D gene: NA
clone size: NA
V gene: TRBV6-2/TRBV6-3
CDR3 DNA: TGTGCCAGCAGTTACACCTCCCTAGCCACCATATATTTT
CDR3 protein: CASSYTSLATIYF

J gene: TRBJ1-4
D gene: TRBD1
clone size: NA
V gene: TRBV19
CDR3 DNA: TGTGCCAGTAGTCCCGGGGCAGGGGGCTCTGAAAAACTGTTTTTT
CDR3 protein: CASSPGAGGSEKLFF

J gene: TRBJ2-7
D gene: NA
clone size: NA
V gene: TRBV7-2
CDR3 DNA: TGTGCCAGCAGCCAATCACAGATCTCCTACGAGCAGTACTTC
CDR3 protein: CASSQSQISYEQYF

J gene: TRBJ2-3
D gene: TRBD2
clone size: NA
V gene: TRBV5-1
CDR3 DNA: TGCGCCAGCACTCCGGGAGCGGGGGTCACAGATACGCAGTATTTT
CDR3 protein: CASTPGAGVTDTQYF

J gene: TRBJ2-3
D gene: TRBD2
clone size: NA
V gene: TRBV10-3
CDR3 DNA: TGTGCCATCAGGGAGGGGCTAGCGGACTTCACAGATACGCAGTATTTT
CDR3 protein: CAIREGLADFTDTQYF

J gene: TRBJ1-6
D gene: TRBD1
clone size: few
V gene: TRBV7-2
CDR3 DNA: TGTGCCAGCAGCAAAAGGACAGGGGGTTATAATTCACCCCTCCACTTT
CDR3 protein: CASSKRTGGYNSPLHF

J gene: TRBJ1-1
D gene: TRBD1
clone size: NA
V gene: TRBV19
CDR3 DNA: TGTGCCAGTAGGTTACAGGGGGCGCCTAGGGCTTTCTTT
CDR3 protein: CASRLQGAPRAFF

J gene: TRBJ1-3
D gene: NA
clone size: once
V gene: TRBV9
CDR3 DNA: TGTGCCAGCAGCGTAGGGCCCGGAGGCTCTGGAAACACCATATATTTT
CDR3 protein: CASSVGPGGSGNTIYF

J gene: TRBJ1-1
D gene: NA
clone size: NA
V gene: TRBV9
CDR3 DNA: TGTGCCAGCAGCGCCCTCGAAATGGGCAACACTGAAGCTTTCTTT
CDR3 protein: CASSALEMGNTEAFF

J gene: TRBJ2-7
D gene: NA
clone size: NA
V gene: TRBV6-5
CDR3 DNA: TGTGCCAGCGGAGGGGCCTACGAGCAGTACTTC
CDR3 protein: CASGGAYEQYF

J gene: TRBJ1-1
D gene: NA
clone size: NA
V gene: TRBV12-3/TRBV12-4
CDR3 DNA: TGTGCCAGCAGCCCACGACAGAACACTGAAGCTTTCTTT
CDR3 protein: CASSPRQNTEAFF

J gene: TRBJ2-1
D gene: NA
clone size: NA
V gene: TRBV5-1
CDR3 DNA: TGCGCCAGCAGCTTGGTCGGCGGAGAATACAATGAGCAGTTCTTC
CDR3 protein: CASSLVGGEYNEQFF

J gene: TRBJ1-2
D gene: TRBD1
clone size: few
V gene: TRBV30
CDR3 DNA: TGTGCCTGGAGTCCGTTCAGGGGGTATGGCTACACCTTC
CDR3 protein: CAWSPFRGYGYTF

J gene: TRBJ1-1
D gene: TRBD1
clone size: NA
V gene: TRBV19
CDR3 DNA: TGTGCCAGCAGAGCGGGACAGGGGGCATGGAAGGGCACTGAAGCTTTCTTT
CDR3 protein: CASRAGQGAWKGTEAFF

J gene: TRBJ1-6
D gene: NA
clone size: NA
V gene: TRBV2
CDR3 DNA: TGTGCCAGCAGTGGCTTAGTTTATAATTCACCCCTCCACTTT
CDR3 protein: CASSGLVYNSPLHF

J gene: TRBJ2-7
D gene: TRBD1
clone size: NA
V gene: TRBV5-1
CDR3 DNA: TGCGCCAGCAGCTTGGACCCCGGGACAGCGCTCGAGCAGTACTTC
CDR3 protein: CASSLDPGTALEQYF

J gene: TRBJ1-2
D gene: NA
clone size: NA
V gene: TRBV11-2
CDR3 DNA: TGTGCCAGCAGCTTTTCCGCGGACTATGGCTACACCTTC
CDR3 protein: CASSFSADYGYTF

J gene: TRBJ2-5
D gene: NA
clone size: NA
V gene: TRBV7-2
CDR3 DNA: TGTGCCAGCAGCCCGTACCAAGAGACCCAGTACTTC
CDR3 protein: CASSPYQETQYF

J gene: TRBJ1-2
D gene: NA
clone size: NA
V gene: TRBV2
CDR3 DNA: TGTGCCAGCAGTGGACAGATCTATGGCTACACCTTC
CDR3 protein: CASSGQIYGYTF

J gene: TRBJ1-1
D gene: NA
clone size: once
V gene: TRBV28
CDR3 DNA: TGTGCCAGCAGTTTAAGACACAGTAATGAAGCTTTCTTT
CDR3 protein: CASSLRHSNEAFF

J gene: TRBJ1-6
D gene: TRBD1
clone size: NA
V gene: TRBV27
CDR3 DNA: TGTGCCAGCAGTTTCTCGATGGACAGGGAAAATTCACCCCTCCACTTT
CDR3 protein: CASSFSMDRENSPLHF

J gene: TRBJ1-4
D gene: TRBD1
clone size: NA
V gene: TRBV5-1
CDR3 DNA: TGCGCCAGCAGCTGGACCGTCACAGGGGCAACTAATGAAAAACTGTTTTTT
CDR3 protein: CASSWTVTGATNEKLFF

J gene: TRBJ1-5
D gene: TRBD1
clone size: NA
V gene: TRBV30
CDR3 DNA: TGTGCCTGGAGTGAGGGGGCCCGTCAGCCCCAGCATTTT
CDR3 protein: CAWSEGARQPQHF

J gene: TRBJ2-2
D gene: NA
clone size: NA
V gene: TRBV9
CDR3 DNA: TGTGCCAGCAGCACCGGGACACCTAACACCGGGGAGCTGTTTTTT
CDR3 protein: CASSTGTPNTGELFF

J gene: TRBJ2-3
D gene: TRBD2
clone size: many
V gene: TRBV5-1
CDR3 DNA: TGCGCCAGCAGCTTGACGGGACTAGCACCTGCAGATACGCAGTATTTT
CDR3 protein: CASSLTGLAPADTQYF

J gene: TRBJ2-7
D gene: NA
clone size: NA
V gene: TRBV7-2
CDR3 DNA: TGTGCCAGCAGCTTCGGGGTAGACGAGCAGTACTTC
CDR3 protein: CASSFGVDEQYF

J gene: TRBJ2-4
D gene: NA
clone size: NA
V gene: TRBV19
CDR3 DNA: TGTGCCAGTAGTCTATGGACATCTACCAAAAACATTCAGTACTTC
CDR3 protein: CASSLWTSTKNIQYF

J gene: TRBJ1-1
D gene: NA
clone size: NA
V gene: TRBV3-1/TRBV3-2
CDR3 DNA: TGTGCCAGCAGCTATGACGAGGGTACCGAAGCTTTCTTT
CDR3 protein: CASSYDEGTEAFF

J gene: TRBJ1-5
D gene: NA
clone size: NA
V gene: TRBV7-9
CDR3 DNA: TGTGCCAGCAGCTCCGGAGGTGGAGGCAATCAGCCCCAGCATTTT
CDR3 protein: CASSSGGGGNQPQHF

J gene: TRBJ2-3
D gene: TRBD2
clone size: NA
V gene: TRBV18
CDR3 DNA: TGTGCCAGCTCACCGCGCCGAGCGGGGGTGGGAGATACGCAGTATTTT
CDR3 protein: CASSPRRAGVGDTQYF

J gene: TRBJ2-5
D gene: TRBD2
clone size: NA
V gene: TRBV19
CDR3 DNA: TGTGCCAGTACCCTCCGGGGGAGGGGAGAAGAGACCCAGTACTTC
CDR3 protein: CASTLRGRGEETQYF

J gene: TRBJ2-1
D gene: NA
clone size: few
V gene: TRBV4-2
CDR3 DNA: TGTGCCAGCAGCCAAGAGTGGCTATCGGGGTTCGGTGAGCAGTTCTTC
CDR3 protein: CASSQEWLSGFGEQFF

J gene: TRBJ2-7
D gene: NA
clone size: few
V gene: TRBV15
CDR3 DNA: TGTGCCACCAGCAGAGATGGGCCCTACGAGCAGTACTTC
CDR3 protein: CATSRDGPYEQYF

J gene: TRBJ2-1
D gene: NA
clone size: NA
V gene: TRBV2
CDR3 DNA: TGTGCCAGCAGCGGACTCACCCACGACAATGAGCAGTTCTTC
CDR3 protein: CASSGLTHDNEQFF

J gene: TRBJ1-6
D gene: NA
clone size: NA
V gene: TRBV7-9
CDR3 DNA: TGTGCCAGCAGCTCCGACGGCGGTGGTTCACCCCTCCACTTT
CDR3 protein: CASSSDGGGSPLHF

J gene: TRBJ1-5
D gene: TRBD1
clone size: NA
V gene: TRBV19
CDR3 DNA: TGTGCCAGTAGTATGAGGGGACAGAATAGCAATCAGCCCCAGCATTTT
CDR3 protein: CASSMRGQNSNQPQHF

J gene: TRBJ2-7
D gene: TRBD1
clone size: NA
V gene: TRBV29-1
CDR3 DNA: TGCAGCGTAAGACCCCTCACACCCGGGACAGGGAGCGCGGAGCAGTACTTC
CDR3 protein: CSVRPLTPGTGSAEQYF

J gene: TRBJ2-1
D gene: NA
clone size: NA
V gene: TRBV29-1
CDR3 DNA: TGCAGCGTTGATGAGGGTTGGCGGAGCTCCTACAATGAGCAGTTCTTC
CDR3 protein: CSVDEGWRSSYNEQFF

J gene: TRBJ2-1
D gene: TRBD1
clone size: once
V gene: TRBV9
CDR3 DNA: TGTGCCAGCAGCTCATCAGCGACAGGGGCGAATTTCGATGAGCAGTTCTTC
CDR3 protein: CASSSSATGANFDEQFF